This is a list of T cell receptor beta chains from one sample in a study of CXCR3-negative and CXCR3-positive naive CD8 T cells. TCRdb re-called the 5' RACE reads; every CDR3 protein appears as one record, without DNA. This sample contains over 35,000 distinct CDR3 sequences. Input material: naive CXCR3- CD8+ T cells from blood. The receptors derive from a human donor in good health. Some clones in this sample may be carry-over from other donors' samples. Both conserved end residues are part of each CDR3.

j_gene	v_gene	CDR3aa
TRBJ2-3	TRBV28	CASSLGTFTYTDTQYF
TRBJ1-5	TRBV19	CASSPGQGFNQPQHF
TRBJ2-1	TRBV14	CASSHKTTYNEQFF
TRBJ1-1	TRBV6-6	CASSFLTGPARFADTEAFF
TRBJ2-2	TRBV19	CASNQGMAGELFF
TRBJ2-5	TRBV7-6	CASSLARLGGQETQYF
TRBJ2-3	TRBV29-1	CSVGSGGGDTQYF
TRBJ2-7	TRBV29-1	CSGLGTGDSYEQYF
TRBJ2-7	TRBV7-2	CASSLGLAGGSYEQYF
TRBJ1-1	TRBV23-1	CASSLQTEAFF
TRBJ1-3	TRBV5-6	CASSFFATSGNTIYF
TRBJ1-4	TRBV29-1	CSATGTGDEKLFF
TRBJ2-7	TRBV28	CASSLTGGYEQYF
TRBJ2-7	TRBV20-1	CSAPGAGGPYYEQYF
TRBJ1-1	TRBV12-3/TRBV12-4	CASSAGGSTEAFF
TRBJ2-3	TRBV7-6	CASSPAVRGLETDTQYF
TRBJ1-1	TRBV4-3	CASSQDGRGIDTEAFF
TRBJ2-3	TRBV6-5	CASSRTSGAPDTQYF
TRBJ2-7	TRBV28	CASSWDRDAYEQYF
TRBJ2-7	TRBV20-1	CSAVEYPISSYEQYF
TRBJ2-5	TRBV7-8	CASSSIVEVQGWGETQYF
TRBJ1-5	TRBV28	CASSLGRNQPQHF
TRBJ2-7	TRBV7-6	CASTPGGHEQYF
TRBJ2-7	TRBV27	CASSLSGGRHYEQYF
TRBJ2-7	TRBV29-1	CSAGQGAYEQYF